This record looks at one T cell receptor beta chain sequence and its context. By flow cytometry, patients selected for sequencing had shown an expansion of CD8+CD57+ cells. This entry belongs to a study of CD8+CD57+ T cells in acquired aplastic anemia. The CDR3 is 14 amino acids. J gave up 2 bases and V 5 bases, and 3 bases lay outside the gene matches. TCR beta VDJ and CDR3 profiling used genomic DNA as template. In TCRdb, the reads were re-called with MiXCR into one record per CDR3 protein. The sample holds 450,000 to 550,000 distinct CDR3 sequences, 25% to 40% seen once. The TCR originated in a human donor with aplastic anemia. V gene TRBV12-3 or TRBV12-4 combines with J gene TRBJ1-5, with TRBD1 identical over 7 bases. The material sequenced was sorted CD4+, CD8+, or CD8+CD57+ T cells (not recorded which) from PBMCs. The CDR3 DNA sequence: TGTGCCAGCAGTGACAGGGACGGCAATCAGCCCCAGCATTTT. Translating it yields CASSDRDGNQPQHF.